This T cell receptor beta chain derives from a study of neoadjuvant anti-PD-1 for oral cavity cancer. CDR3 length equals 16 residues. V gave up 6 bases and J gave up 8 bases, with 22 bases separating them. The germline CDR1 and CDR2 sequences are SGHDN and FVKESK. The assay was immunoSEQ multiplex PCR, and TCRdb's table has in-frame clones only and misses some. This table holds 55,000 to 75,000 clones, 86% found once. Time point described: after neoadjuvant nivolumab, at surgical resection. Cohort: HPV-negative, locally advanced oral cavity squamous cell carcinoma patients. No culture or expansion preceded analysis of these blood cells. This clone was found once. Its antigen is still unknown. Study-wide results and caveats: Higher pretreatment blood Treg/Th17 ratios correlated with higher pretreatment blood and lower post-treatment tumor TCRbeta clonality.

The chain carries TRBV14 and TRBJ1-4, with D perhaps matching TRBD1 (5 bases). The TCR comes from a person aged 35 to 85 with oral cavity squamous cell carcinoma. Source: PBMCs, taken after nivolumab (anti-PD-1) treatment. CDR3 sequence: CASSQRPGQGGEKLFF. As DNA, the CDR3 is TGTGCCAGCAGTCAAAGGCCGGGGCAGGGTGGCGAAAAACTGTTTTTT.